The 4 T cell receptor beta chains reported below all come from one sample, sequenced in a study of control samples from healthy donors and cancer patients. The method was immunoSEQ multiplex PCR; TCRdb's version includes in-frame clones alone and lacks a portion of them. The table includes about 52,000 clones, roughly 96% detected once. The sequencing input was blood. The receptor set was obtained from a man aged 25 to 40 in good health.

The genes are TRBV9 and TRBJ2-2; 8 positions agree with TRBD2. V shed 2 bases, J shed 3 bases, and the junction held 6 bases outside the gene matches. CDR1 is SGDLS and CDR2 is YYNGEE in the germline V gene. This CDR3 has 16 residues. In nucleotides, the CDR3 is TGTGCCAGCAGCGTTGGCGGGAGGAAACACACCGGGGAGCTGTTTTTT. As protein: CASSVGGRKHTGELFF.

Here the CDR3 DNA reads TGTGCCAGCAGCTTAAGGGGACAGCAAACCCCTAATGAAAAACTGTTTTTT. It specifies CASSLRGQQTPNEKLFF. The V and J genes are TRBV7-2 and TRBJ1-4; 7 bases fit TRBD1. Germline V CDR1 and CDR2: SGHTA, FQGNSA. The CDR3 has 17 amino acids. J gave up 3 bases and V 2 bases, and 9 bases lay outside the gene matches. Using reference TRBV7-2 and TRBJ1-4 for the parts outside the CDR3, the full variable domain is GAGVSQSPSNKVTEKGKDVELRCDPISGHTALYWYRQSLGQGLEFLIYFQGNSAPDKSGLPSDRFSAERTGGSVSTLTIQRTQQEDSAVYLCASSLRGQQTPNEKLFFGSGTQLSVL.

The CDR3: CASSFNQGSYEQFF. The CDR3 DNA reads TGTGCCAGCAGCTTTAATCAGGGGTCCTATGAGCAGTTCTTC. The chain is built from TRBV7-8 and TRBJ2-1, with D maybe TRBD1 (6 bases). Trimming removed 3 bases from V and 8 bases from J, with 14 bases in between. Germline V gene lookup returns CDR1 SGHVS and CDR2 FQNEAQ. The CDR3 runs to 14 residues.

The J gene is TRBJ2-7, the V gene TRBV13; D is uncertain. The CDR3 runs to 12 residues. Germline assignment: CDR1 PRHDT and CDR2 FYEKMQ (reference sequence). V lost 5 bases, J lost 7 bases, and 12 bases lay in between. The CDR3 bases are TGTGCCAGCAGCCCGGTTGGGCGGGAGCAGTACTTC. Its protein is CASSPVGREQYF.